What follows are 14 T cell receptor beta chains derived from one specimen sequenced in a study of T cells in Graves' hyperthyroidism and ophthalmopathy. Amplification yielded TCR beta CDR3 regions, with RNA transcripts as the source. The TCR CDR3 was amplified in a first-round RT-PCR using the HTBI primer set. TCRdb reprocessed the multiplex PCR reads via MiXCR and lists one record per CDR3 protein. This sample has about 640,000 distinct CDR3 sequences, with roughly 20% found just once. Sequencing used blood. All receptors come from a young man with Graves' ophthalmopathy.

This clonotype was detected only a few times. The junction departs from the called germline gene at one end, perhaps through a read error. The chain combines TRBV5-1 with TRBJ2-5; no firm D call. The CDR3 length is 13 residues. The V gene's germline CDR1 is SGHRS and CDR2 YFSETQ. CDR3 loop: CASSLVPVETQYF. The CDR3 DNA sequence: TGTGCCAGCAGCTTGGTTCCGGTGGAGACCCAGTACTTC.

This clonotype was picked up a small number of times. The V call is TRBV3-1, the J call TRBJ2-1; D is ambiguous. Germline lookup yields CDR1 LGHDT and CDR2 YNNKEL (reference sequence). This CDR3 contains 14 residues. V lost 0 bases to trimming and J lost 9 bases, with 12 bases between them. The CDR3 sequence: CASSQDRGFGEQFF. For the CDR3, the DNA is TGTGCCAGCAGCCAAGATCGAGGTTTCGGTGAGCAGTTCTTC.

The sample holds a few counts of this clonotype. The chain recombines TRBV3-1 with TRBJ1-1, with D perhaps TRBD1 (5 bases). Germline V CDR1 and CDR2: LGHDT, YNNKEL (reference sequence). The V end lost 4 bases, the J end lost 6 bases, and 15 bases lay between the germline ends. This CDR3 is built from 14 residues. In DNA, the CDR3 is TGTGCCAGCAGCCCTGGACTCCAGGGTTCTGAAGCTTTCTTT. This translates into CASSPGLQGSEAFF. Filled out from reference TRBV3-1 and TRBJ1-1, the complete variable domain reads DTAVSQTPKYLVTQMGNDKSIKCEQNLGHDTMYWYKQDSKKFLKIMFSYNNKELIINETVPNRFSPKSPDKAHLNLHINSLELGDSAVYFCASSPGLQGSEAFFGQGTRLTVV.

This clonotype was observed many times. J is TRBJ1-1 and V is TRBV28; D is undetermined. Germline CDR1 MDHEN, CDR2 SYDVKM. The CDR3 consists of 12 residues. The V end was cut by 4 bases, the J end by 8 bases, with 11 bases between. The CDR3 coding sequence is TGTGCCAGCAGTTCCGACGCAAGAGAAGCTTTCTTT. Translation gives CASSSDAREAFF.

The chain couples TRBV11-2 to TRBJ2-4, with D perhaps TRBD1 (5 bases). The CDR3 has 15 residues. The germline CDR1 and CDR2 sequences are SGHAT and FQNNGV. The germline V and J ends were trimmed by 6 bases and 0 bases, with 12 bases remaining between them. In DNA, the CDR3 is TGTGCCAGCAGAAAGGGGTCCCTAGCCAAAAACATTCAGTACTTC. Its translation is CASRKGSLAKNIQYF.

There are many counts of this clonotype. The rearrangement uses TRBV30 and TRBJ2-5, with a tentative D call TRBD2 (6 bases). Germline V gene sequence: CDR1 GTSNPN, CDR2 SVGIG (reference sequence). V was pared by 3 bases and J by 5 bases, with 16 bases between. The CDR3 totals 14 residues. The chain's CDR3 is CAWRVQAGGETQYF. The CDR3 DNA follows: TGTGCCTGGAGGGTACAAGCGGGCGGCGAGACCCAGTACTTC.

For this clonotype: This sequence may be a read error, since a much larger clone differs from it by one base. The chain has TRBV15 and TRBJ2-5; maybe TRBD1 (5 bases). Looked up from germline, CDR1 is LNHNV and CDR2 is YYDKDF (reference sequence). The CDR3 is made up of 15 amino acids. The DNA for the CDR3 is TGTGCCGCCAGCAGAGATCAGACAGTGCAAGAGACCCAGTACTTC. Translating it yields CAASRDQTVQETQYF.

This rearrangement joins TRBV18 to TRBJ2-1; D unresolved. From germline, CDR1 is KGHSH and CDR2 LQKENI. V was pared by 0 bases and J by 0 bases, with 9 bases between. The CDR3 is 16 residues long. The CDR3 reads CASSPPTLGSYNEQFF. The CDR3 bases are TGTGCCAGCTCACCACCGACCTTGGGCTCCTACAATGAGCAGTTCTTC.

V gene TRBV6-1 combines with J gene TRBJ2-3, with D possibly matching TRBD1 (5 bases). The CDR3 sequence is 14 residues long. Trimming took off 7 bases at V and 1 base at J, with 12 bases between the two ends. CDR1 MNHNS and CDR2 SASEGT come from the germline V gene. CDR3 coding DNA: TGTGCCAGCACATGGGGCAGGGGCACAGATACGCAGTATTTT. Protein product: CASTWGRGTDTQYF.

This clonotype showed up just a few times. The rearrangement joins TRBV2 to TRBJ2-2; tentatively, D is TRBD2 (5 bases). The ends were cut back, 4 bases at V and 3 bases at J, with 18 bases in the middle. Germline V CDR1 and CDR2: SNHLY, FYNNEI. The CDR3 is 17 amino acids. This CDR3 is CASSGPQDRDDTGELFF. Here the CDR3 DNA reads TGTGCCAGCAGTGGGCCCCAGGACCGGGATGACACCGGGGAGCTGTTTTTT.

The CDR3 sequence is CAISDLRGLLSYEQYF. The CDR3 DNA reads TGTGCCATCAGTGATTTGCGGGGGCTCCTAAGCTACGAGCAGTACTTC. This chain uses TRBV10-3 with TRBJ2-7; TRBD2 is a possible D gene (7 bases). Per germline, CDR1 ENHRY and CDR2 SYGVKD. The CDR3 runs 16 residues. The V end was cut by 3 bases, the J end by 3 bases, with 18 bases between.

This clonotype has more than one count but fewer than ten. The genes are TRBV6-2 or TRBV6-3 and TRBJ2-1; possibly TRBD1 for D (6 bases). With 7 bases removed from V and 4 bases from J, the gap between germline ends came to 14 bases. The CDR3 runs 14 residues. Germline CDR1 and CDR2: MNHEY and SVGEGT. The CDR3 is CASIGGRQYNEQFF. The CDR3 nucleotides read TGTGCCAGCATTGGGGGCCGGCAATACAATGAGCAGTTCTTC.

V usage is TRBV6-1 and J usage is TRBJ1-2; no definite D call. The CDR3 loop spans 12 amino acids. Germline CDR1 and CDR2: MNHNS and SASEGT. The V and J ends lost 1 base and 4 bases respectively, with 4 bases between them. The CDR3 is CASSEDTYGYTF. For the CDR3, the DNA is TGTGCCAGCAGTGAAGATACCTATGGCTACACCTTC.

V is TRBV28 and J is TRBJ1-6; D is possibly TRBD1 (5 bases). CDR3 length equals 18 residues. Germline V gives CDR1 MDHEN, CDR2 SYDVKM. The V gene lost 5 bases and the J gene lost 0 bases, with 17 bases spanning the gap. In DNA, the CDR3 is TGTGCCAGCAGTGACACCGGGACTGTTAGCTCCTATAATTCACCCCTCCACTTT. It translates to CASSDTGTVSSYNSPLHF.